Presented here are 25 T cell receptor beta chains from one specimen sequenced in a study of PD-1 blockade in classical Hodgkin lymphoma. All the patients suffered relapse after autologous stem cell transplantation, and brentuximab vedotin exposure differed. Repertoires were generated with immunoSEQ multiplex PCR, while TCRdb's copy carries only in-frame clones and drops some. Among tens of thousands of clones listed, over 75% were seen once. The source material was peripheral blood mononuclear cells (PBMCs), sampled at baseline. Every receptor here comes from a human donor with classical Hodgkin lymphoma.

This clone was found once. The J gene is TRBJ1-1, the V gene TRBV6-1; D may be TRBD1 (6 bases). The CDR3 consists of 12 residues. Germline CDR1 MNHNS, CDR2 SASEGT. V was clipped by 6 bases and J by 7 bases, with 12 bases between them. The CDR3 loop reads CASSLGGGEAFF. In DNA, the CDR3 is TGTGCCAGCAGCCTAGGGGGTGGTGAAGCTTTCTTT.

This clone showed up just a few times. The J gene is TRBJ1-1, the V gene TRBV7-9, with D maybe TRBD1 (6 bases). Germline CDR1 reads SEHNR; CDR2 reads FQNEAQ (reference sequence). The CDR3 consists of 15 residues. The V and J ends lost 5 bases and 2 bases respectively, with 15 bases between them. Written as DNA, the CDR3 is TGTGCCAGCAGCCAAGCCTGGACAGCAAACACTGAAGCTTTCTTT. Amino acids: CASSQAWTANTEAFF. Supplemented by reference TRBV7-9 and TRBJ1-1, the full variable domain reads DTGVSQNPRHKITKRGQNVTFRCDPISEHNRLYWYRQTLGQGPEFLTYFQNEAQLEKSRLLSDRFSAERPKGSFSTLEIQRTEQGDSAMYLCASSQAWTANTEAFFGQGTRLTVV.

The chain employs TRBV6-6 and TRBJ2-7; 7 bases match TRBD2. Losses at the gene ends were 5 bases for V and 2 bases for J; bases not matched to a gene: 9. Looked up from germline, CDR1 is MNHNY and CDR2 is SVGAGI (reference sequence). This CDR3 is 15 amino acids long. The CDR3, as DNA: TGTGCCAGCAGTCGCTTAGCGGGCCCGACCTACGAGCAGTACTTC. Translation gives CASSRLAGPTYEQYF.

The chain is built from TRBV30 and TRBJ1-2, with D possibly being TRBD1 (5 bases). Germline CDR1 and CDR2: GTSNPN and SVGIG (reference sequence). V was clipped by 0 bases and J by 6 bases, with 8 bases between them. The length of the CDR3 is 12 residues. CDR3 sequence (DNA): TGTGCCTGGAGTGTCTTAGGGGATGGCTACACCTTC. It translates to CAWSVLGDGYTF.

The V call is TRBV5-4, the J call TRBJ2-5; 7 nucleotides align to TRBD1. V was clipped by 4 bases and J by 2 bases; unmatched bases: 5. This CDR3 contains 14 residues. The germline V gene has CDR1 SGHNT and CDR2 YYREEE (reference sequence). The CDR3 here is CASSLDRAQETQYF. CDR3 sequence (DNA): TGTGCCAGCAGCCTTGACAGGGCACAAGAGACCCAGTACTTC.

The rearrangement joins TRBV29-1 to TRBJ1-1; 9 bases align to TRBD1. CDR3 length equals 13 residues. V dropped 3 bases and J dropped 8; count of bases not matched to a gene: 7. The germline gives CDR1 SQVTM, CDR2 ANQGSEA. The CDR3 nucleotides read TGCAGCGTTGAGGACAGGGGACCCCTGGAAGCTTTCTTT. Translated, it gives CSVEDRGPLEAFF.

V is TRBV30 and J is TRBJ1-6; D is undetermined. CDR1 GTSNPN and CDR2 SVGIG come from the germline V gene (reference sequence). The ends were cut back, 4 bases at V and 8 bases at J, with 15 bases in the middle. The CDR3 consists of 14 residues. The CDR3 sequence is CAWTSRASDSPLHF. DNA of the CDR3: TGTGCCTGGACTTCTCGGGCATCGGATTCACCCCTCCACTTT.

Here the CDR3 DNA reads TGTGCCAGCAGTTCCGACTCCGGACAGGGGGGAGATACGCAGTATTTT. It is translated as CASSSDSGQGGDTQYF. The chain has TRBV6-5 and TRBJ2-3, with TRBD1 matching over 10 bases. The germline V gene encodes CDR1 MNHEY and CDR2 SVGAGI. CDR3 length equals 16 residues. V lost 4 bases and J lost 5; bases outside the gene matches: 9.

The V gene is TRBV27, the J gene TRBJ2-1; either TRBD1 or TRBD2 may supply D (5 bases each). Trimming pared 3 bases from V and 4 bases from J, leaving 10 bases between. The CDR3 consists of 14 residues. Germline V gene sequence: CDR1 MNHEY, CDR2 SMNVEV (reference sequence). The CDR3 nucleotides are TGTGCCAGCAGTTTCTCCGGGGCATACAATGAGCAGTTCTTC. This translates into CASSFSGAYNEQFF.

This chain uses TRBV7-6 with TRBJ1-3; 7 bases agree with TRBD1. Germline-derived CDR1 and CDR2 are SGHVS and FNYEAQ. V lost 1 base and J lost 2; bases outside the gene matches: 2. The CDR3 totals 15 residues. This chain's CDR3 is CASSLDRGTGNTIYF. The CDR3 coding sequence is TGTGCCAGCAGCTTAGACAGGGGAACTGGAAACACCATATATTTT.

V gene TRBV27 combines with J gene TRBJ1-1; weak D call: TRBD1 (5 bases). Per germline, CDR1 MNHEY and CDR2 SMNVEV (reference sequence). V dropped 10 bases and J dropped 1 base, with 10 bases sitting between them. The CDR3 has 12 amino acids. CDR3 DNA: TGTGCCACCTCCGACAGGAACACTGAAGCTTTCTTT. Translating it yields CATSDRNTEAFF.

The rearrangement joins TRBV7-9 to TRBJ1-4; D is uncertain. The CDR3 extends over 14 amino acids. V lost 3 bases and J lost 8, with 13 bases in between. Germline V CDR1 and CDR2: SEHNR, FQNEAQ (reference sequence). CDR3 DNA sequence: TGTGCCAGCAGCTTGGCAGAACCCGTCGAAAAACTGTTTTTT. This encodes CASSLAEPVEKLFF.

V and J are TRBV13 and TRBJ2-7; D not resolved. The CDR3 is 11 amino acids. V was shortened by 1 base and J by 10 bases, with 8 bases between the two germline ends. Per the germline V gene, CDR1 is PRHDT and CDR2 is FYEKMQ (reference sequence). The CDR3 is CASSLAEHQYF. In nucleotides, the CDR3 is TGTGCCAGCAGCTTAGCTGAACACCAGTACTTC. Together with reference TRBV13 and TRBJ2-7, the CDR3 gives the full variable domain: AAGVIQSPRHLIKEKRETATLKCYPIPRHDTVYWYQQGPGQDPQFLISFYEKMQSDKGSIPDRFSAQQFSDYHSELNMSSLELGDSALYFCASSLAEHQYFGPGTRLTVT.

This chain joins TRBV7-2 and TRBJ2-3, with TRBD1 matching over 7 bases. The CDR3 is made up of 16 amino acids. J lost 0 bases, V lost 5 bases, and 8 bases had no gene match. Germline CDR1 reads SGHTA; CDR2 reads FQGNSA. As DNA, the CDR3 is TGTGCCAGCAGCCTAGGGACAGCTCTTAGCACAGATACGCAGTATTTT. Protein sequence: CASSLGTALSTDTQYF.

The V and J genes are TRBV6-1 and TRBJ1-5; 7 bases are a match to TRBD1. V gave up 3 bases and J gave up 0 bases; unmatched junction bases: 5. The CDR3 is made up of 16 amino acids. The V gene's germline CDR1 is MNHNS and CDR2 SASEGT. The CDR3 region has the DNA TGTGCCAGCAGTGAGGAGACAGGGTATAGCAATCAGCCCCAGCATTTT. Its protein product is CASSEETGYSNQPQHF.

This clone qualifies as medium-sized (0.01 to 0.1%). The V and J genes are TRBV4-2 and TRBJ2-2, with TRBD2 matching over 8 bases. This CDR3 is 18 amino acids long. V trimming: 0 bases; J trimming: 5 bases; junction bases outside the gene matches: 11. The germline V gene encodes CDR1 LGHNA and CDR2 YNFKEQ. The CDR3 loop is CASSQDPGGGGGTGELFF. CDR3 DNA: TGTGCCAGCAGCCAAGACCCCGGGGGGGGAGGAGGGACCGGGGAGCTGTTTTTT.

V is TRBV7-2 and J is TRBJ2-2; D might be TRBD1 (6 bases). V shed 8 bases and J shed 1 base, with 11 bases lying between them. Per germline, CDR1 SGHTA and CDR2 FQGNSA. The CDR3 is made up of 14 amino acids. The CDR3 sequence is CASPGTQNTGELFF. The CDR3 DNA reads TGTGCCAGCCCCGGGACACAGAACACCGGGGAGCTGTTTTTT.

The V and J genes are TRBV4-1 and TRBJ1-5; possible D gene TRBD1, 5 bases. Per the germline V gene, CDR1 is MGHRA and CDR2 is YSYEKL. The V and J ends lost 1 base and 7 bases respectively, with 5 bases between them. This CDR3 is built from 12 residues. CDR3 in amino acids: CASSQGGQPQHF. CDR3 nucleotides: TGCGCCAGCAGCCAAGGGGGGCAGCCCCAGCATTTT.

The rearrangement uses TRBV5-1 and TRBJ1-2; 9 bases align to TRBD1. The CDR3 sequence is 15 residues long. In germline, CDR1 is SGHRS, CDR2 YFSETQ. The V gene end was trimmed by 4 bases and the J gene end by 3 bases; junction bases not matched to a gene: 7. In nucleotides, the CDR3 is TGCGCCAGCAGCCCTGGGACAGGGAAATACTATGGCTACACCTTC. This gives the protein CASSPGTGKYYGYTF.

V gene TRBV5-4 combines with J gene TRBJ1-2; weak D call: TRBD1 (6 bases). This CDR3 has 14 amino acids. Looked up from germline, CDR1 is SGHNT and CDR2 is YYREEE (reference sequence). Trimming shortened V by 4 bases and J by 7 bases, and 17 bases separated the two germline ends. CDR3 coding DNA: TGTGCCAGCAGCCCACCTGGGGGGGCGAGTGGCTACACCTTC. This sequence encodes CASSPPGGASGYTF. Full variable domain (missing parts from reference TRBV5-4 and TRBJ1-2): ETGVTQSPTHLIKTRGQQVTLRCSSQSGHNTVSWYQQALGQGPQFIFQYYREEENGRGNFPPRFSGLQFPNYSSELNVNALELDDSALYLCASSPPGGASGYTFGSGTRLTVV.

V gene TRBV30 combines with J gene TRBJ2-5; TRBD1 aligns across 9 bases. V shed 0 bases, J shed 4 bases, and the junction held 12 bases outside the gene matches. The CDR3 has 17 residues. Looked up from germline, CDR1 is GTSNPN and CDR2 is SVGIG (reference sequence). The CDR3 sequence: CAWSVRPGQGGRETQYF. The CDR3 nucleotides read TGTGCCTGGAGTGTACGTCCGGGACAGGGAGGGCGAGAGACCCAGTACTTC.

The CDR3 spells CASGRTGGIYEQYF. CDR3 bases: TGTGCTAGTGGGAGGACAGGGGGCATCTACGAGCAGTACTTC. This rearrangement joins TRBV12-5 to TRBJ2-7, with 11 bases fitting TRBD1. The trim removed 6 bases at V and 3 bases at J, leaving 4 bases unmatched. There are 14 residues in the CDR3. CDR1 and CDR2 from the germline V gene are LGHNT and FRNRAP.

The chain employs TRBV6-1 and TRBJ1-2, with TRBD1 matching over 7 bases. The germline V gene has CDR1 MNHNS and CDR2 SASEGT. The CDR3 covers 14 residues. V shed 6 bases and J 8 bases; nucleotides not matched to a gene: 12. The CDR3 bases are TGTGCCAGCAGCACCCGCCACAGGGGAGGCGGCTACACCTTC. This sequence encodes CASSTRHRGGGYTF.

The chain joins TRBV5-4 to TRBJ2-7; D is undetermined. The germline CDR1 and CDR2 sequences are SGHNT and YYREEE (reference sequence). V was trimmed by 3 bases and J by 9 bases, leaving 19 bases between them. CDR3 length: 14 amino acids. CDR3 protein: CASSSGSQPLGQYF. CDR3 sequence (DNA): TGTGCCAGCAGCTCTGGCAGCCAGCCCCTTGGGCAGTACTTC. The whole variable domain, filled in from reference TRBV5-4 and TRBJ2-7, reads ETGVTQSPTHLIKTRGQQVTLRCSSQSGHNTVSWYQQALGQGPQFIFQYYREEENGRGNFPPRFSGLQFPNYSSELNVNALELDDSALYLCASSSGSQPLGQYFGPGTRLTVT.

CDR3 sequence reads: CASNGESGNTIYF. CDR3 nucleotide sequence: TGCGCCAGCAACGGGGAATCTGGAAACACCATATATTTT. This chain links TRBV10-2 with TRBJ1-3; no clear D. The V gene lost 7 bases and the J gene lost 1 base, with 8 bases spanning the gap. Per the germline V gene, CDR1 is WSHSY and CDR2 is SAAADI. This CDR3 contains 13 residues.